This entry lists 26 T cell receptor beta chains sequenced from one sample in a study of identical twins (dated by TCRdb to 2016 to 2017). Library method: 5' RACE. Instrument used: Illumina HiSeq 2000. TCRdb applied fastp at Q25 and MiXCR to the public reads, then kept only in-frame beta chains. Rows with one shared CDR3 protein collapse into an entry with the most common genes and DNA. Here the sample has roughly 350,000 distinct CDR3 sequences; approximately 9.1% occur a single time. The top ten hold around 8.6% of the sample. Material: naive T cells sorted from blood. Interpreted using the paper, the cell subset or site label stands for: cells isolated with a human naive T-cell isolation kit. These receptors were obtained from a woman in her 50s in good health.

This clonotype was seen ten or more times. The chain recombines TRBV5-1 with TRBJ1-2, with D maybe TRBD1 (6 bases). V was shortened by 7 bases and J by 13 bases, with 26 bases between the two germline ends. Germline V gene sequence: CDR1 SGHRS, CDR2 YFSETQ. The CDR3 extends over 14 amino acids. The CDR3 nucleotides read TGCGCCAGCGGACAAGGCCCAAATATCCGGGACACCACCTTC. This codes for CASGQGPNIRDTTF.

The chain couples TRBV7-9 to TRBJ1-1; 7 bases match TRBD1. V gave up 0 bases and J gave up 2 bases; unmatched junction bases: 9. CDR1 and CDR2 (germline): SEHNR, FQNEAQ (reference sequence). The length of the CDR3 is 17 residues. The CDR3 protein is CASSLAGDRATNTEAFF. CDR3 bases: TGTGCCAGCAGCTTAGCGGGAGACAGGGCAACTAACACTGAAGCTTTCTTT. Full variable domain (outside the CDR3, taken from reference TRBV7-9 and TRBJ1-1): DTGVSQNPRHKITKRGQNVTFRCDPISEHNRLYWYRQTLGQGPEFLTYFQNEAQLEKSRLLSDRFSAERPKGSFSTLEIQRTEQGDSAMYLCASSLAGDRATNTEAFFGQGTRLTVV.

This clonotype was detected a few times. This CDR3 reads CASSHSLANKAFF. The DNA of the CDR3 is TGTGCCAGCAGCCACAGTCTTGCAAATAAAGCTTTCTTT. V and J are TRBV7-9 and TRBJ1-1; D ambiguous. V lost 5 bases, J lost 9 bases, and 16 bases lay in between. This CDR3 spans 13 amino acids. CDR1 is SEHNR, CDR2 FQNEAQ, per germline (reference sequence).

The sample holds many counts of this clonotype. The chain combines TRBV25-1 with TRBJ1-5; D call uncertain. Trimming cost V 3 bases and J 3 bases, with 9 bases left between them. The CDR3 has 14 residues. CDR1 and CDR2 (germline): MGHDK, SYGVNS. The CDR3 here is CASSDLGYNQPQHF. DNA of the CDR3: TGTGCCAGCAGTGATCTTGGGTACAATCAGCCCCAGCATTTT. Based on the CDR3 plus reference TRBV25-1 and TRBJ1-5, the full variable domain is EADIYQTPRYLVIGTGKKITLECSQTMGHDKMYWYQQDPGMELHLIHYSYGVNSTEKGDLSSESTVSRIRTEHFPLTLESARPSHTSQYLCASSDLGYNQPQHFGDGTRLSIL.

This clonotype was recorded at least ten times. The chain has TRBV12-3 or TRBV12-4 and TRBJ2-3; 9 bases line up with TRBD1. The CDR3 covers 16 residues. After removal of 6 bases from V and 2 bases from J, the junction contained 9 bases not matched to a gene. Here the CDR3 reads CASSPTGTGITDTQYF. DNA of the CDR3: TGTGCCAGCAGCCCGACCGGGACAGGGATCACAGATACGCAGTATTTT.

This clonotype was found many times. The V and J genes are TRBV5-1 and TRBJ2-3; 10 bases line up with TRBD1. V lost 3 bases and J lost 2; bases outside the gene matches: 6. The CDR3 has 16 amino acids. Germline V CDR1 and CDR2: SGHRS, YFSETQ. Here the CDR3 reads CASSWSGTGDTDTQYF. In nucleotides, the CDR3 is TGCGCCAGCAGCTGGTCCGGGACAGGGGACACAGATACGCAGTATTTT. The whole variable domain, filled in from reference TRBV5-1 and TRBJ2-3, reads KAGVTQTPRYLIKTRGQQVTLSCSPISGHRSVSWYQQTPGQGLQFLFEYFSETQRNKGNFPGRFSGRQFSNSRSEMNVSTLELGDSALYLCASSWSGTGDTDTQYFGPGTRLTVL.

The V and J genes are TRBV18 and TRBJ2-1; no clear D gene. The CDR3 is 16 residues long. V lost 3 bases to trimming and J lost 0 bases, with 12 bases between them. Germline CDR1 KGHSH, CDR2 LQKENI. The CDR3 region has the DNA TGTGCCAGCTCACCCCCCGGTAGAAGCTCCTACAATGAGCAGTTCTTC. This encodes CASSPPGRSSYNEQFF.

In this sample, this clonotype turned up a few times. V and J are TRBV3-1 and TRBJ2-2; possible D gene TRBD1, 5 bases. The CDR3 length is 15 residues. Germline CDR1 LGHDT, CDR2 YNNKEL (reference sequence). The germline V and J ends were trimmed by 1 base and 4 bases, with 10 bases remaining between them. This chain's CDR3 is CASSQVWGSTGELFF. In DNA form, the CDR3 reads TGTGCCAGCAGCCAAGTCTGGGGCAGCACCGGGGAGCTGTTTTTT.

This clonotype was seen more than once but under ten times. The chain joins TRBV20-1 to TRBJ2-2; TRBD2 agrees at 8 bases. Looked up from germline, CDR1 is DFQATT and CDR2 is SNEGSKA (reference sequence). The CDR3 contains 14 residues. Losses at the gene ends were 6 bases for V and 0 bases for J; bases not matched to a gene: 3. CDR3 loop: CSALSGANTGELFF. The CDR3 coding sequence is TGCAGTGCCCTTAGCGGGGCGAACACCGGGGAGCTGTTTTTT.

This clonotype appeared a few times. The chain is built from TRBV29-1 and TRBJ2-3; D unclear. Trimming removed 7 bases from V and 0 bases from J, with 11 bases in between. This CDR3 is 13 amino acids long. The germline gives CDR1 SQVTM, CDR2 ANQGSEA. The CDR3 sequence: CSAAPQSTDTQYF. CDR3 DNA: TGCAGCGCAGCCCCCCAGAGCACAGATACGCAGTATTTT.

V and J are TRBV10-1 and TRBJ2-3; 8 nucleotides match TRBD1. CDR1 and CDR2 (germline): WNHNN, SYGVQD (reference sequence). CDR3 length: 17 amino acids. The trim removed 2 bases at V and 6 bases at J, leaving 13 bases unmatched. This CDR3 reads CASSEPTTGVEQDTQYF. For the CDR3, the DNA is TGCGCCAGCAGTGAGCCAACGACAGGGGTAGAACAGGATACGCAGTATTTT.

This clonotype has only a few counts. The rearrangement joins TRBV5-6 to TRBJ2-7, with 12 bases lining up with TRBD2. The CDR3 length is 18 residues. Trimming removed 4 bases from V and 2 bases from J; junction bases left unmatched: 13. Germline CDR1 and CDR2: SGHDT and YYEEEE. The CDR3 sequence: CASSPLTSGSFVAYEQYV. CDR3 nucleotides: TGTGCCAGCAGCCCCCTGACTAGCGGGAGCTTTGTCGCCTACGAGCAGTACGTC.

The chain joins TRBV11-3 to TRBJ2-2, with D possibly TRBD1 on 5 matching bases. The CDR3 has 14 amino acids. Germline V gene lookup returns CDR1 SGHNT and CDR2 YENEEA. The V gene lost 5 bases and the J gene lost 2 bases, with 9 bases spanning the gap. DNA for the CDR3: TGTGCCAGCAGCCCCAGGGTTAACACCGGGGAGCTGTTTTTT. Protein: CASSPRVNTGELFF.

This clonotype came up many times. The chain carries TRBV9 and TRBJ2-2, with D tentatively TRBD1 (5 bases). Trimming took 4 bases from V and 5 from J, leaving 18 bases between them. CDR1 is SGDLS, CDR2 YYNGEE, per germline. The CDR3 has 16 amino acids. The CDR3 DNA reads TGTGCCAGCAGCCCAAAGGGGTCAGCGCCTACCGGGGAGCTGTTTTTT. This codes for CASSPKGSAPTGELFF. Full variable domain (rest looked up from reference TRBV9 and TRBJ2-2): DSGVTQTPKHLITATGQRVTLRCSPRSGDLSVYWYQQSLDQGLQFLIQYYNGEERAKGNILERFSAQQFPDLHSELNLSSLELGDSALYFCASSPKGSAPTGELFFGEGSRLTVL.

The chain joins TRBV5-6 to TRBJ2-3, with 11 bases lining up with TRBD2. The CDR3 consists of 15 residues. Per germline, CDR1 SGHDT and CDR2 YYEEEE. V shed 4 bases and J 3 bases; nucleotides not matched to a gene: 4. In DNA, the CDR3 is TGTGCCAGCAGCACGACTAGCGGGAAAACAGATACGCAGTATTTT. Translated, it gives CASSTTSGKTDTQYF.

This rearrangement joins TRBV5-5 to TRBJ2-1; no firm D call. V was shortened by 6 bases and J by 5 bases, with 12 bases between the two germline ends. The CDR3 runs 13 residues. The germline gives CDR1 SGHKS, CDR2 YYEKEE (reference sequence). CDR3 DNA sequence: TGTGCCAGCATCCAACGGGCCAACAATGAGCAGTTCTTC. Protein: CASIQRANNEQFF.

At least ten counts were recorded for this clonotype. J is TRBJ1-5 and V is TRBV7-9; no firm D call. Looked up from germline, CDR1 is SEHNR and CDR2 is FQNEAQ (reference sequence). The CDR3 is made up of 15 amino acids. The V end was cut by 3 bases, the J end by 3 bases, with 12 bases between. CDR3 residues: CASSLSGRNNQPQHF. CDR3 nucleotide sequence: TGTGCCAGCAGCTTGTCAGGACGGAACAATCAGCCCCAGCATTTT.

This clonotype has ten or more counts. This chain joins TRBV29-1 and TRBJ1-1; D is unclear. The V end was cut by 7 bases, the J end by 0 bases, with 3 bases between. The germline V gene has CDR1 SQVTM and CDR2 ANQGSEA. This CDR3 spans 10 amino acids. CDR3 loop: CSGLNTEAFF. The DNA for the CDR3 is TGCAGCGGATTGAACACTGAAGCTTTCTTT.

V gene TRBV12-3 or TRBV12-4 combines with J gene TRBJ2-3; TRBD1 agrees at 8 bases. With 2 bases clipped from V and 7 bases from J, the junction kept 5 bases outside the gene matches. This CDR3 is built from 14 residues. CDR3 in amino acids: CASSLRRDRNTQYF. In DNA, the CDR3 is TGTGCCAGCAGTTTAAGGCGGGACAGGAATACGCAGTATTTT.

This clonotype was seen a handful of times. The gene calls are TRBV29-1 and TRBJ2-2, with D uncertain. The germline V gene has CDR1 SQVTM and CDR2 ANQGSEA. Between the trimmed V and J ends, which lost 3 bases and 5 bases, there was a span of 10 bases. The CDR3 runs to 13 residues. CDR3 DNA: TGCAGCGTTGACATCTCCCTGACCGGGGAGCTGTTTTTT. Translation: CSVDISLTGELFF.

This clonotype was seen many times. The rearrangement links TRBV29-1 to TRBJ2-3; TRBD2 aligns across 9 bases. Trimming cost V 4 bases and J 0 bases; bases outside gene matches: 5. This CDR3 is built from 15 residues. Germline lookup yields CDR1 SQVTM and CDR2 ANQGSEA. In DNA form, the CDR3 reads TGCAGCGTTGCCTCTAGCGGGGCTAGCACAGATACGCAGTATTTT. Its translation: CSVASSGASTDTQYF.

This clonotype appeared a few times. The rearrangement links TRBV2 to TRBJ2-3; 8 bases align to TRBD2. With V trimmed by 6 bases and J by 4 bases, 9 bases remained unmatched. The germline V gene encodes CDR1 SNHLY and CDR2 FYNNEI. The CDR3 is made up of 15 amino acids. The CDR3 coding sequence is TGTGCCAGCAGGAAGGAGCGGGAGTTGGCAGATACGCAGTATTTT. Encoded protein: CASRKERELADTQYF.

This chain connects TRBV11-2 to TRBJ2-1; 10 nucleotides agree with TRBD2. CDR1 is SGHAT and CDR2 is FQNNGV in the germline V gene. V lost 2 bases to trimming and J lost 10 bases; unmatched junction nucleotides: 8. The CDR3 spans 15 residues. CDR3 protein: CASSLISGRAYEQFF. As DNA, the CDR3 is TGTGCCAGCAGCTTAATAAGCGGGAGGGCTTACGAGCAGTTCTTC.

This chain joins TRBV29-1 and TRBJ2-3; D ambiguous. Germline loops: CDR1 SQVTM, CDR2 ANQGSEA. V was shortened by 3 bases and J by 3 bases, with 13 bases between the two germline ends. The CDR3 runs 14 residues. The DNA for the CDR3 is TGCAGCGTTGAGCGTAGCATCCGGACAGATACGCAGTATTTT. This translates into CSVERSIRTDTQYF.

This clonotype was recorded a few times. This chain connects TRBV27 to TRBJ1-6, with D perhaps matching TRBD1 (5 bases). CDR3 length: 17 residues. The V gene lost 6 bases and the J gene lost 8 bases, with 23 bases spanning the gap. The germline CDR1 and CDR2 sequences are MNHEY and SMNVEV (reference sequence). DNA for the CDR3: TGTGCCAGCAGATCCCTCATCGGGACTCCTTTTGATTCACCCCTCCACTTT. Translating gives CASRSLIGTPFDSPLHF.

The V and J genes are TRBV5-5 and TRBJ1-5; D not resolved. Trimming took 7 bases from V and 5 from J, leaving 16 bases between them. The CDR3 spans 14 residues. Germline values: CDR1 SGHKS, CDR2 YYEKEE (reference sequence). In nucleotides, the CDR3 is TGTGCCAGCGGTGCGACGGGTGATTATCAGCCCCAGCATTTT. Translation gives CASGATGDYQPQHF. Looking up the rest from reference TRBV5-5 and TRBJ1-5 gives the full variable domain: DAGVTQSPTHLIKTRGQQVTLRCSPISGHKSVSWYQQVLGQGPQFIFQYYEKEERGRGNFPDRFSARQFPNYSSELNVNALLLGDSALYLCASGATGDYQPQHFGDGTRLSIL.